This T cell receptor beta chain emerged from a study of T cell responses to AZD1222 COVID-19 vaccine. CDR1 is KGHSH, CDR2 LQKENI, per germline. Trimming cost V 5 bases and J 3 bases, with 13 bases left between them. There are 14 residues in the CDR3. Generated by immunoSEQ multiplex PCR, the TCRdb table keeps only in-frame clones and is missing some. The sample shows 150,000 or so clones, 92% of them seen only once. This specimen was peripheral blood, taken 28 days after the second AZD1222 dose. The chain uses TRBV18 and TRBJ1-2; D may be TRBD1 (6 bases). This TCR was sampled from an adult who received the AZD1222 COVID-19 vaccine. CDR3 sequence (DNA): TGTGCCAGCTCAAAAACAGGGATGGACTATGGCTACACCTTC. This sequence encodes CASSKTGMDYGYTF.